These T cell receptor beta chains were read from a single sample in a study of blood T cell repertoires in COVID-19. The table came from immunoSEQ multiplex PCR; TCRdb's copy has only in-frame clones and leaves some out. The sample carries over 50,000 clones, about 87% recorded once. Sequenced: peripheral blood. These receptors were collected from a man aged 55 to 70 with acute or convalescent COVID-19. The CDR3 runs from the conserved cysteine through the conserved F or W. Fields, in order: CDR3 protein, J gene, V gene.

CDR3: CASSLEGERNYGYTF
J: TRBJ1-2
V: TRBV5-6

CDR3: CASSIDPGTTNEKLFF
J: TRBJ1-4
V: TRBV19

CDR3: CASSPRREDTEAFF
J: TRBJ1-1
V: TRBV9

CDR3: CASSPSETQYF
J: TRBJ2-5
V: TRBV18

CDR3: CASSLNQRETQYF
J: TRBJ2-5
V: TRBV11-3

CDR3: CASSETGNGYTF
J: TRBJ1-2
V: TRBV6-1

CDR3: CASSQGEMNTEAFF
J: TRBJ1-1
V: TRBV4-3

CDR3: CASSPRTGKSYEQYF
J: TRBJ2-7
V: TRBV7-8

CDR3: CASSLAGGNTGELFF
J: TRBJ2-2
V: TRBV13

CDR3: CASSIMPWALDRVYEQYF
J: TRBJ2-7
V: TRBV7-8

CDR3: CASSSLRGSPLHF
J: TRBJ1-6
V: TRBV19

CDR3: CASSRAGGTDTQYF
J: TRBJ2-3
V: TRBV19

CDR3: CASSLRTLPQYF
J: TRBJ2-5
V: TRBV3-1/TRBV3-2